This T cell receptor (beta chain) was sequenced during a study of blood T cell repertoires in COVID-19. Study-level information: Italy, Spain and the United States were the sources of the convalescent and acute COVID-19 samples. PBMCs, B-cell-depleted T cells, or T cells provided the cDNA or gDNA that made up the material.

This CDR3 spans 13 amino acids. Germline values: CDR1 MNHNY, CDR2 SVGAGI (reference sequence). Trimming stripped 6 bases from V and 7 bases from J, with 15 bases between. The authors' processing: It was from reference gene primer amplification that nucleated cell counts were estimated. The assay was immunoSEQ multiplex PCR, and TCRdb's table has in-frame clones only and misses some. That table supplies the V and J calls and clone size; D and trimming were determined from the DNA. The sample lists 300,000 or so clones; around four fifths were seen once. Source material: peripheral blood. This TCR was recovered from a woman aged 45-65 years with active or convalescent COVID-19. J is TRBJ1-1 and V is TRBV6-6; D possibly corresponds to TRBD1 (5 bases). CDR3 region: CASSPPGTGEAFF. The CDR3, as DNA: TGTGCCAGCAGCCCCCCCGGGACTGGTGAAGCTTTCTTT.